Listed here are 27 T cell receptor beta chains from one sample, sequenced in a study of spatial heterogeneity in lung cancer. TCRdb redid the calling of the 5' RACE reads with MiXCR, one entry per CDR3 protein. The sample carries 40,000 to 55,000 distinct CDR3 sequences, around 6.5% recorded once. The time point is: sample taken at primary tumor resection. Material for sequencing was whole RNA from tumor, nontumor lung or frozen PBMC, left unsorted. The input for sequencing was PBMCs, taken at surgery. The receptor source for this set is a female donor with early-stage non-small cell lung cancer.

This chain joins TRBV27 and TRBJ2-7; D may match TRBD1 or TRBD2 (5 bases each). V was shortened by 0 bases and J by 5 bases, with 17 bases between the two germline ends. The CDR3 has 16 amino acids. In germline, CDR1 is MNHEY, CDR2 SMNVEV (reference sequence). The CDR3 DNA reads TGTGCCAGCAGTTTATCTGGGGGTCAGCGTACCCACGAGCAGTACTTC. It specifies CASSLSGGQRTHEQYF.

This chain links TRBV12-3 or TRBV12-4 with TRBJ2-1; no reliable D call. Trimming removed 5 bases from V and 11 bases from J, with 7 bases in between. The CDR3 extends over 10 amino acids. CDR3 residues: CASSRIKQFF. The CDR3 nucleotides read TGTGCCAGCAGTCGGATTAAGCAGTTCTTC.

By share, this clonotype ranks as medium-sized. The chain uses TRBV27 and TRBJ2-4; possible D gene TRBD1, 7 bases. Between the trimmed V and J ends, which lost 5 bases and 4 bases, there was a span of 15 bases. Germline values: CDR1 MNHEY, CDR2 SMNVEV (reference sequence). The CDR3 has 15 amino acids. CDR3: CASSGAGTAKNIQYF. Written as DNA, the CDR3 is TGTGCCAGCAGTGGGGCGGGGACAGCTAAAAACATTCAGTACTTC.

This clonotype has just a few counts. This rearrangement joins TRBV7-9 to TRBJ2-1; 12 bases fit TRBD2. V trimming: 5 bases; J trimming: 6 bases; junction bases outside the gene matches: 5. Per the germline V gene, CDR1 is SEHNR and CDR2 is FQNEAQ (reference sequence). The CDR3 is 15 residues long. This CDR3 is CASSSGLAGLNEQFF. As DNA, the CDR3 is TGTGCCAGCAGCAGCGGACTAGCGGGGCTCAATGAGCAGTTCTTC.

This clonotype was recorded many times. The V and J genes are TRBV6-5 and TRBJ1-5, with D maybe TRBD1 (6 bases). Trimming pared 5 bases from V and 2 bases from J, leaving 10 bases between. The length of the CDR3 is 14 residues. Germline V gene lookup returns CDR1 MNHEY and CDR2 SVGAGI. The CDR3 DNA reads TGTGCCAGCAGTCCCGGACAGCGCAATCAGCCCCAGCATTTT. It is translated as CASSPGQRNQPQHF.

To note about this clonotype: A much larger clone differs from this one at a single base, so this may be a read error. The chain is built from TRBV27 and TRBJ2-7, with 12 bases aligning to TRBD1. Germline CDR1 is MNHEY and CDR2 is SMNVEV (reference sequence). The CDR3 totals 15 residues. The V segment lost 5 bases and the J segment 6 bases; nucleotides outside the gene matches: 8. CDR3 protein: CASSLGTGGFCEQYF. The CDR3 DNA is TGTGCCAGCAGTCTTGGGACAGGGGGCTTCTGCGAGCAGTACTTC.

The chain couples TRBV29-1 to TRBJ1-5; TRBD1 aligns across 7 bases. V lost 1 base to trimming and J lost 8 bases; unmatched junction nucleotides: 8. Germline CDR1 SQVTM, CDR2 ANQGSEA. The length of the CDR3 is 14 residues. The CDR3 DNA reads TGCAGCGTTGAAGTAGGGGGCAGGGGAGAGCCCCAGCATTTT. Translated, it gives CSVEVGGRGEPQHF.

The sample holds one count of this clonotype. Mismatch with germline at one junction end may stem from a read error. The CDR3 here is CASSDGDIFTGELFF. CDR3 sequence (DNA): TGCGCCAGCAGTGACGGGGACATCTTCACCGGAGAGCTGTTTTTT. The chain combines TRBV10-2 with TRBJ2-2, with a possible D match to TRBD1 (6 bases). Germline CDR1 reads WSHSY; CDR2 reads SAAADI. The CDR3 sequence is 15 residues long.

Only a few counts were recorded for this clonotype. V is TRBV6-5 and J is TRBJ1-6; 7 nucleotides line up with TRBD1. The ends lost 6 bases at V and 9 bases at J; junction bases unmatched: 8. Germline-derived CDR1 and CDR2 are MNHEY and SVGAGI. There are 14 residues in the CDR3. For the CDR3, the DNA is TGTGCCAGCAGATCCGGGACAGCGGTTTCACCCCTCCACTTT. Protein product: CASRSGTAVSPLHF.

V gene TRBV20-1 combines with J gene TRBJ1-6; TRBD1 matches at 10 bases. V lost 3 bases to trimming and J lost 8 bases; unmatched junction nucleotides: 10. This CDR3 contains 16 residues. Germline CDR1 and CDR2: DFQATT and SNEGSKA (reference sequence). CDR3 region: CSARARDRGRDSPLHF. CDR3 in DNA: TGCAGTGCTAGGGCCAGGGACAGGGGTAGGGATTCACCCCTCCACTTT.

This clonotype was counted only a few times. The DNA of the CDR3 is TGTGCCTGCCCCGCGGGGGTGGGTGGCACCGGGGAGCTGTTTTTT. Translation gives CACPAGVGGTGELFF. The chain combines TRBV30 with TRBJ2-2; 7 positions match TRBD2. From germline, CDR1 is GTSNPN and CDR2 SVGIG (reference sequence). Trimming cost V 6 bases and J 4 bases; bases outside gene matches: 11. This CDR3 contains 15 residues. Together with reference TRBV30 and TRBJ2-2, the CDR3 gives the full variable domain: SQTIHQWPATLVQPVGSPLSLECTVEGTSNPNLYWYRQAAGRGLQLLFYSVGIGQISSEVPQNLSASRPQDRQFILSSKKLLLSDSGFYLCACPAGVGGTGELFFGEGSRLTVL.

There are many counts of this clonotype. The V call is TRBV24-1, the J call TRBJ2-1; D possibly corresponds to TRBD1 (5 bases). V was pared by 0 bases and J by 1 base, with 9 bases between. The CDR3 extends over 16 amino acids. In germline, CDR1 is KGHDR, CDR2 SFDVKD. The CDR3 nucleotides read TGTGCCACCAGTGATTTGGGGGCACGATCCTACAATGAGCAGTTCTTC. The encoded protein is CATSDLGARSYNEQFF.

This clonotype showed up many times. V is TRBV12-3 or TRBV12-4 and J is TRBJ1-3; D gene ambiguous. The CDR3 is 11 amino acids. The germline V and J ends were trimmed by 6 bases and 0 bases, with 0 bases remaining between them. The CDR3 reads CASSSGNTIYF. CDR3 nucleotides: TGTGCCAGCAGCTCTGGAAACACCATATATTTT.

In this sample, this clonotype turned up many times. This sequence joins TRBV6-5 and TRBJ1-2; TRBD1 agrees at 7 bases. Germline values: CDR1 MNHEY, CDR2 SVGAGI. The CDR3 runs to 14 residues. With 6 bases clipped from V and 5 bases from J, the junction kept 9 bases outside the gene matches. CDR3 nucleotide sequence: TGTGCCAGCAGCCGGGGGGACAGTGGATATGGCTACACCTTC. This codes for CASSRGDSGYGYTF.

The rearrangement links TRBV5-4 to TRBJ2-5; maybe TRBD2 (6 bases). Germline values: CDR1 SGHNT, CDR2 YYREEE (reference sequence). The CDR3 sequence is 15 residues long. Trimming shortened V by 3 bases and J by 5 bases, and 17 bases separated the two germline ends. The CDR3 nucleotides are TGTGCCAGCAGCTCTATTTCGGGGGTGGGCGAGACCCAGTACTTC. This sequence encodes CASSSISGVGETQYF. Looking up the rest from reference TRBV5-4 and TRBJ2-5 gives the full variable domain: ETGVTQSPTHLIKTRGQQVTLRCSSQSGHNTVSWYQQALGQGPQFIFQYYREEENGRGNFPPRFSGLQFPNYSSELNVNALELDDSALYLCASSSISGVGETQYFGPGTRLLVL.

In its sample, this clonotype was seen many times. This chain connects TRBV9 to TRBJ2-1, with 7 bases lining up with TRBD2. The CDR3 loop spans 14 amino acids. Trimming cost V 4 bases and J 2 bases; bases outside gene matches: 3. In germline, CDR1 is SGDLS, CDR2 YYNGEE. CDR3: CASSQSGAYNEQFF. As DNA, the CDR3 is TGTGCCAGCAGCCAAAGCGGGGCCTACAATGAGCAGTTCTTC.

This clonotype was detected a few times. This rearrangement joins TRBV7-9 to TRBJ2-3; 11 bases are a match to TRBD2. There are 16 residues in the CDR3. Germline loops: CDR1 SEHNR, CDR2 FQNEAQ (reference sequence). With 5 bases clipped from V and 2 bases from J, the junction kept 6 bases outside the gene matches. The CDR3 DNA follows: TGTGCCAGCAGCCACACTAGCGGGGGCTACACAGATACGCAGTATTTT. Translation gives CASSHTSGGYTDTQYF.

This clonotype was picked up many times. The V call is TRBV9, the J call TRBJ2-1, with D unclear. Trimming pared 2 bases from V and 2 bases from J, leaving 8 bases between. This CDR3 spans 14 amino acids. The germline V gene encodes CDR1 SGDLS and CDR2 YYNGEE. The CDR3 DNA follows: TGTGCCAGCAGCGTTGGGAACACCTACAATGAGCAGTTCTTC. This gives the protein CASSVGNTYNEQFF.

Of note for this clonotype: Given a much more abundant clone one base away, this may be a read error. The V and J genes are TRBV5-1 and TRBJ2-3; D unclear. The CDR3 loop spans 14 amino acids. Germline CDR1 reads SGHRS; CDR2 reads YFSETQ. The CDR3 DNA follows: TGCGCCAGCAGCTTGAGTCTTAGCACAGAAACGCAGTATTTT. Amino acid sequence: CASSLSLSTETQYF.

This clonotype was detected ten times or more. The chain links TRBV29-1 to TRBJ2-3, with 7 bases aligning to TRBD1. Germline assignment: CDR1 SQVTM and CDR2 ANQGSEA. This CDR3 contains 12 residues. Trimming at V came to 3 bases and at J to 6 bases, leaving 3 bases not matched to a gene. The CDR3 here is CSVDTGVDTQYF. CDR3 coding DNA: TGCAGCGTTGATACAGGGGTGGATACGCAGTATTTT.

The V call is TRBV10-3, the J call TRBJ2-5, with 8 bases lining up with TRBD1. Germline V gene lookup returns CDR1 ENHRY and CDR2 SYGVKD. The CDR3 is 12 residues long. Trimming removed 10 bases from V and 4 bases from J; junction bases left unmatched: 5. CDR3 DNA: TGTGCCACGCAGGGGGCCCGAGAGACCCAGTACTTC. This codes for CATQGARETQYF.

This clonotype was detected ten times or more. The V and J genes are TRBV5-4 and TRBJ1-6, with 9 bases aligning to TRBD1. The CDR3 is 15 residues long. CDR1 is SGHNT, CDR2 YYREEE, per germline (reference sequence). Losses at the gene ends were 0 bases for V and 8 bases for J; bases not matched to a gene: 3. The CDR3 sequence: CASSLGGQGYSPLHF. Here the CDR3 DNA reads TGTGCCAGCAGCTTGGGGGGACAGGGCTATTCACCCCTCCACTTT.

In its sample, this clonotype was seen many times. The chain employs TRBV10-3 and TRBJ1-2, with no clear D. The length of the CDR3 is 14 residues. Trimming removed 3 bases at V and 0 bases at J, with 8 bases between. CDR1 and CDR2 (germline): ENHRY, SYGVKD. CDR3 coding DNA: TGTGCCATCAGTGAAGGCAACTCTAACTATGGCTACACCTTC. Its translation: CAISEGNSNYGYTF.

The sample holds many counts of this clonotype. V gene TRBV12-3 or TRBV12-4 combines with J gene TRBJ1-1; TRBD1 matches 7 bases. The CDR3 runs 14 residues. V dropped 2 bases and J dropped 4; count of bases not matched to a gene: 4. In DNA, the CDR3 is TGTGCCAGCAGTTTAAGACAGGGCCGCACTGAAGCTTTCTTT. Protein product: CASSLRQGRTEAFF.

This clonotype was recorded at least ten times. The gene calls are TRBV12-3 or TRBV12-4 and TRBJ2-3, with 11 bases that match TRBD2. The V segment lost 6 bases and the J segment 4 bases; nucleotides outside the gene matches: 3. The CDR3 length is 14 residues. The CDR3 nucleotides are TGTGCCAGCAGCGTAGCGGGGGGGCCAGATACGCAGTATTTT. It specifies CASSVAGGPDTQYF.

Only a few counts were recorded for this clonotype. The V call is TRBV20-1, the J call TRBJ2-7, with a possible D match to TRBD2 (5 bases). Trimming left V 6 bases short and J 2 bases short, with 23 bases between. Germline V gives CDR1 DFQATT, CDR2 SNEGSKA (reference sequence). The CDR3 is 16 residues long. The chain's CDR3 is CSARPPPGVLTYEQYF. The CDR3 bases are TGCAGTGCCCGACCCCCCCCCGGGGTGCTGACCTACGAGCAGTACTTC.

This clonotype came up many times. The chain recombines TRBV19 with TRBJ1-5, with a weak D call TRBD1 (6 bases). Germline V gene sequence: CDR1 LNHDA, CDR2 SQIVND (reference sequence). Trimming left V 7 bases short and J 0 bases short, with 7 bases between. The length of the CDR3 is 13 residues. Here the CDR3 reads CASTGASNQPQHF. In nucleotides, the CDR3 is TGTGCCAGTACGGGGGCTAGCAATCAGCCCCAGCATTTT.